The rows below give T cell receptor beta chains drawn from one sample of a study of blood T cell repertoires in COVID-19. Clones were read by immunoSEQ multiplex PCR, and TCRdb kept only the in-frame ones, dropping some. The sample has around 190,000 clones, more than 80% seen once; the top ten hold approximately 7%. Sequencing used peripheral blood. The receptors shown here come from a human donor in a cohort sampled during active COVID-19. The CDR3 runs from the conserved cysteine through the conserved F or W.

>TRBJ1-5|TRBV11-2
CASSLIGDNQPQHF
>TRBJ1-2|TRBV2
CASTLSGEHKDYTF
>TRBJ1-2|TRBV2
CASSEPGNYGYTF
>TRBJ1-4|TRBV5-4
CASSSSRDRGLTNEKLFF
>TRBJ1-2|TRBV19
CASSINGAIYGYTF
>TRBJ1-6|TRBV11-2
CASSPPGEGNSPLHF
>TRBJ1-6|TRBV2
CASRDRDVSPLHF
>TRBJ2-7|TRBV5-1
CASSLTSGSYEQYF
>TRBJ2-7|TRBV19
CASSSYYEQYF
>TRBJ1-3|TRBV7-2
CASSLAGGNSGNTIYF
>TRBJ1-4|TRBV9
CASTGTLGVRTNEKLFF
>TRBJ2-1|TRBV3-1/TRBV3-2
CASSRGTSGGNEQFF
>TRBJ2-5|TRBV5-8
CASSLGDRFQETQYF
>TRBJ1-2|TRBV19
CASSRFPGLRGYTF
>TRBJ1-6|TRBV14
CASSPLRRGYSPLHF
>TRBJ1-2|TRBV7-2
CASSLAPGTAYGYTF
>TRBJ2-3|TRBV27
CASRFLGSGVTDTQYF
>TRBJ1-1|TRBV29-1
CSVGGGEAFF
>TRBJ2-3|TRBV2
CASTLPVKTEKGTDTQYF
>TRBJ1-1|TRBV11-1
CASSDWTGGDTEAFF